This T cell receptor (beta chain) was recovered during a study of cytomegalovirus exposure and HLA in healthy donors. This CDR3 has 20 amino acids. Unmatched junction bases numbered 19, after V lost 4 bases and J lost 0 bases. The V gene's germline CDR1 is SGDLS and CDR2 YYNGEE. With 60 Vbeta and 13 Jbeta primers, the PCR was carried out. The assay was immunoSEQ multiplex PCR, and TCRdb's table has in-frame clones only and misses some. The repertoire holds about 56,000 clones, with roughly 83% as singletons. Sequencing input: PBMCs. The chain employs TRBV9 and TRBJ2-5; 9 bases map to TRBD2. The TCR comes from a middle-aged man in good health and CMV-seronegative. Here the CDR3 reads CASSIRGGTGAGGHQETQYF. The CDR3, as DNA: TGTGCCAGCAGCATTCGGGGGGGCACGGGAGCGGGGGGCCACCAAGAGACCCAGTACTTC.